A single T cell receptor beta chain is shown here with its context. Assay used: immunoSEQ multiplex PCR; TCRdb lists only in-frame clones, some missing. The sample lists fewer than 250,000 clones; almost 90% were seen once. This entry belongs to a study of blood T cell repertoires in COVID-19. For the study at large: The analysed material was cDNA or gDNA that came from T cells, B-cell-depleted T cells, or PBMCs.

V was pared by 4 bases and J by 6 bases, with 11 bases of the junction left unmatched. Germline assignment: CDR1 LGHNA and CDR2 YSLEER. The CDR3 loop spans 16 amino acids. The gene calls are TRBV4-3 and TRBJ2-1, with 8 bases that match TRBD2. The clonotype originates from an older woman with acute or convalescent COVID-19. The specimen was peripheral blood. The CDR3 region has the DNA TGCGCCAGCAGCCTCCATGGGACTAGTGAACGCAATGAGCAGTTCTTC. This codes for CASSLHGTSERNEQFF.